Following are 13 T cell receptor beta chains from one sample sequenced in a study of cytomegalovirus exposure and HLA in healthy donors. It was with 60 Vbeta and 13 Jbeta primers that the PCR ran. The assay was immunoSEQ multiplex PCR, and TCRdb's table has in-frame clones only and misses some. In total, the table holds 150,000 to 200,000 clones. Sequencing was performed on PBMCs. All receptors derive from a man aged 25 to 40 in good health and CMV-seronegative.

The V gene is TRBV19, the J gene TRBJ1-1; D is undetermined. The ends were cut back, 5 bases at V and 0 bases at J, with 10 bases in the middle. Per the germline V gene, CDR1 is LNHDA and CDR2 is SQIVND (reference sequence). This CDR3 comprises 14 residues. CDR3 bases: TGTGCCAGTAGTCCGACAATCATGAACACTGAAGCTTTCTTT. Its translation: CASSPTIMNTEAFF.

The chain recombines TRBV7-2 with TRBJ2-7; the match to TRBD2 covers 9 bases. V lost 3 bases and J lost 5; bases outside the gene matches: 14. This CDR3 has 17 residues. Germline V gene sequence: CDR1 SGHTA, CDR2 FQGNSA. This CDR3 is CASSFPRGAGGRDEQYF. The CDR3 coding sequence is TGTGCCAGCAGCTTTCCAAGAGGCGCGGGAGGGCGAGACGAGCAGTACTTC.

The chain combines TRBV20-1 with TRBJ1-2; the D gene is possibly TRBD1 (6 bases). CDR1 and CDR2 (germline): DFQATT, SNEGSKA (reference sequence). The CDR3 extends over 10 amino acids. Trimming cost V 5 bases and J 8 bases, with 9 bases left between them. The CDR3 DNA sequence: TGCAGTGCTCACAGGGTCGGCTACACCTTC. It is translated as CSAHRVGYTF.

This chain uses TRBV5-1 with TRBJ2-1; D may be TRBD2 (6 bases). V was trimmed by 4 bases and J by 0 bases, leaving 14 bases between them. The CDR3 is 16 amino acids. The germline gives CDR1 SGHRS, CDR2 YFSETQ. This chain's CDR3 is CASSPDYQSSYNEQFF. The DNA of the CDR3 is TGCGCCAGCAGCCCGGACTATCAGAGCTCCTACAATGAGCAGTTCTTC.

This CDR3 reads CASSPRGLAGLQETQYF. The CDR3 DNA reads TGTGCCAGCAGCCCGAGGGGACTAGCGGGACTCCAAGAGACCCAGTACTTC. The V call is TRBV13, the J call TRBJ2-5, with 13 bases lining up with TRBD2. Germline V CDR1 and CDR2: PRHDT, FYEKMQ (reference sequence). This CDR3 spans 17 amino acids. The trim removed 5 bases at V and 1 base at J, leaving 7 bases unmatched.

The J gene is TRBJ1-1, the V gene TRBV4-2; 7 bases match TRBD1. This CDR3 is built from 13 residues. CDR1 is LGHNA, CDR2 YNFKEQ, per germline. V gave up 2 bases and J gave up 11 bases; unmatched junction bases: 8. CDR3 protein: CASSQRLTGVAFF. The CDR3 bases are TGTGCCAGCAGCCAAAGGTTAACAGGGGTTGCTTTCTTT.

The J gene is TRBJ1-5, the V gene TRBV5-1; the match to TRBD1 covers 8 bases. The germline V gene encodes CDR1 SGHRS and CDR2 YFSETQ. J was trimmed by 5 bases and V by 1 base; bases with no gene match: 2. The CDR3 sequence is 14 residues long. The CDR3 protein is CASSLLTGDQPQHF. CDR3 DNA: TGCGCCAGCAGCTTGTTGACAGGGGATCAGCCCCAGCATTTT.

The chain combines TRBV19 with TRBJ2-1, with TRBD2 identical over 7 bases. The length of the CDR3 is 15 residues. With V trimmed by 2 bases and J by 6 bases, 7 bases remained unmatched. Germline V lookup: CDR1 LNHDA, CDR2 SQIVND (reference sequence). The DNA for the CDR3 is TGTGCCAGTAGTATAACGGGAGGACCTTCCAATGAGCAGTTCTTC. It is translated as CASSITGGPSNEQFF.

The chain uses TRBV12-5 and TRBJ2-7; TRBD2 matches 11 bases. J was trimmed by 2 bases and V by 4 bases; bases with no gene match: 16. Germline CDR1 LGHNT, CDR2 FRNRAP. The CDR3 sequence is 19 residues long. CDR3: CASGSPGGTSGTAPYEQYF. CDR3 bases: TGTGCTAGTGGTTCCCCGGGAGGGACTAGCGGCACAGCCCCCTACGAGCAGTACTTC.

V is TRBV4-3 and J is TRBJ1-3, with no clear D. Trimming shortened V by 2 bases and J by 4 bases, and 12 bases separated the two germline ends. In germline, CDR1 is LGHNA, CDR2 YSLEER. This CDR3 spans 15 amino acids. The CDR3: CASSQSQFSGNTIYF. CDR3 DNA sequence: TGCGCCAGCAGCCAATCGCAGTTTTCCGGAAACACCATATATTTT.

This chain's CDR3 is CASSLGGLAGANEQFF. The DNA for the CDR3 is TGTGCCAGCAGCCTTGGGGGACTAGCGGGTGCGAATGAGCAGTTCTTC. The chain recombines TRBV7-9 with TRBJ2-1; the match to TRBD2 covers 12 bases. The CDR3 totals 16 residues. Germline lookup yields CDR1 SEHNR and CDR2 FQNEAQ (reference sequence). With 5 bases clipped from V and 7 bases from J, the junction kept 9 bases outside the gene matches.

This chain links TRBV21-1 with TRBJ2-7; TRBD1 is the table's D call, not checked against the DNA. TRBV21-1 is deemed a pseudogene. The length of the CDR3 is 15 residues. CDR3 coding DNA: TGTGCCAGCAGCGCCCGGACAGGGAAGGGGTGCGAGCAGTACTTC. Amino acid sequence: CASSARTGKGCEQYF.

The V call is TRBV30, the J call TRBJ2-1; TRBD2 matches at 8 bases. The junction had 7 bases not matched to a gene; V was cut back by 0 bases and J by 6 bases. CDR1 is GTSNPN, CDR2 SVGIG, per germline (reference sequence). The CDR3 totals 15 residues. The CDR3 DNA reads TGTGCCTGGAGTGTACTCGGGAGGGCCAGCAATGAGCAGTTCTTC. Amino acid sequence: CAWSVLGRASNEQFF.